The source of this TCR beta chain is a study of T cell responses to AZD1222 COVID-19 vaccine. Turning to the study itself: Second-dose recipients at about 4 or about 12 weeks were treated as one pooled group.

Germline V gene sequence: CDR1 MNHEY, CDR2 SVGAGI. V shed 5 bases, J shed 3 bases, and the junction held 2 bases outside the gene matches. There are 14 residues in the CDR3. Findings of the study overall: The study identified only five or six AZD1222 recipients as seropositive at baseline.

Assay: immunoSEQ multiplex PCR; the TCRdb copy retains only in-frame clones and omits some. Of fewer than 100,000 clones in the sample, 85% to 90% were seen once. Of note for this clone: What it binds is unknown.

The V call is TRBV6-5, the J call TRBJ1-3; 9 bases map to TRBD1. Sequenced material: peripheral blood, taken on day 0 of AZD1222 vaccination. The clonotype comes from an adult in good health. CDR3 bases: TGTGCCAGCAGTACAGGGGGCTTTGGAAACACCATATATTTT. Amino acids: CASSTGGFGNTIYF.